The 10 T cell receptor beta chains listed next were all sequenced from one sample in a study of cytomegalovirus exposure and HLA in healthy donors. The PCR contained 60 Vbeta and 13 Jbeta primers. The protocol was immunoSEQ multiplex PCR, while the TCRdb copy is restricted to in-frame clones and leaves out a portion. In the table there are 100,000 to 150,000 clones, around 70% of which are singletons. Sequences were obtained from PBMCs. These receptors were taken from a woman between 40 and 55 years old in good health and CMV-seropositive.

This clone was counted a single time. This chain's CDR3 is CASSPGTVNQPQHF. The CDR3 bases are TGTGCCAGCAGCCCAGGGACAGTGAATCAGCCCCAGCATTTT. The chain employs TRBV7-8 and TRBJ1-5, with 7 bases aligning to TRBD1. The junction had 5 bases not matched to a gene; V was cut back by 5 bases and J by 4 bases. Germline CDR1 and CDR2: SGHVS and FQNEAQ. CDR3 length equals 14 residues.

The rearrangement uses TRBV30 and TRBJ1-1; D unclear. V was shortened by 2 bases and J by 8 bases, with 12 bases between the two germline ends. The CDR3 extends over 12 amino acids. Germline loops: CDR1 GTSNPN, CDR2 SVGIG (reference sequence). The CDR3 reads CAWSYAMREAFF. CDR3 nucleotide sequence: TGTGCCTGGAGTTACGCCATGCGAGAAGCTTTCTTT.

The V and J genes are TRBV10-3 and TRBJ2-7; D perhaps matches TRBD1 (7 bases). CDR3 length: 15 amino acids. Looked up from germline, CDR1 is ENHRY and CDR2 is SYGVKD. Trimming left V 5 bases short and J 2 bases short, with 16 bases between. The chain's CDR3 is CAISTRRGTAYEQYF. The CDR3 nucleotides read TGTGCCATCAGTACTCGGAGGGGGACAGCCTACGAGCAGTACTTC.

V usage is TRBV14 and J usage is TRBJ1-2, with TRBD1 matching 7 bases. In germline, CDR1 is SGHDN, CDR2 FVKESK. V lost 4 bases, J lost 6 bases, and 11 bases stayed unmatched. The CDR3 contains 15 residues. This chain's CDR3 is CASSPLGAGGNGYTF. The DNA for the CDR3 is TGTGCCAGCAGCCCCCTAGGGGCAGGGGGAAATGGCTACACCTTC.

The chain combines TRBV4-2 with TRBJ2-1; D might be TRBD2 (5 bases). The CDR3 is made up of 16 amino acids. CDR1 and CDR2 from the germline V gene are LGHNA and YNFKEQ. Trimming took off 4 bases at V and 0 bases at J, with 13 bases between the two ends. The CDR3 region has the DNA TGTGCCAGCAGCCCTGAGGAGGCGGCCTCCTACAATGAGCAGTTCTTC. Translation gives CASSPEEAASYNEQFF.

This clone was found a few times. The chain recombines TRBV5-1 with TRBJ2-1; 9 positions match TRBD2. Germline V CDR1 and CDR2: SGHRS, YFSETQ. The CDR3 contains 15 residues. V shed 0 bases, J shed 8 bases, and the junction held 6 bases outside the gene matches. CDR3 protein: CASSLGGLASYEQFF. CDR3 bases: TGCGCCAGCAGCTTGGGGGGACTAGCTAGCTATGAGCAGTTCTTC.

This clone appeared a single time. This chain connects TRBV10-3 to TRBJ2-5, with TRBD2 matching 13 bases. Trimming at V came to 2 bases and at J to 5 bases, leaving 5 bases not matched to a gene. Germline V lookup: CDR1 ENHRY, CDR2 SYGVKD. This CDR3 contains 16 residues. In nucleotides, the CDR3 is TGTGCCATCAGTGAGAGGACTAGCGGGAGTACCGAGACCCAGTACTTC. Translated: CAISERTSGSTETQYF.

The rearrangement uses TRBV19 and TRBJ1-1; D remains ambiguous. Germline CDR1 is LNHDA and CDR2 is SQIVND (reference sequence). V was shortened by 7 bases and J by 0 bases, with 12 bases between the two germline ends. This CDR3 is 14 amino acids long. The CDR3 loop is CASTARRMNTEAFF. In DNA form, the CDR3 reads TGTGCCAGTACGGCCCGGCGGATGAACACTGAAGCTTTCTTT.

The chain combines TRBV7-9 with TRBJ1-2; D not resolved. V was trimmed by 6 bases and J by 2 bases, leaving 19 bases between them. The CDR3 is 16 residues long. In germline, CDR1 is SEHNR, CDR2 FQNEAQ (reference sequence). CDR3: CASRDFPGGANYGYTF. The CDR3 nucleotides are TGTGCCAGCAGAGACTTTCCGGGAGGTGCGAACTATGGCTACACCTTC. Complete variable domain (other parts from reference TRBV7-9 and TRBJ1-2): DTGVSQNPRHKITKRGQNVTFRCDPISEHNRLYWYRQTLGQGPEFLTYFQNEAQLEKSRLLSDRFSAERPKGSFSTLEIQRTEQGDSAMYLCASRDFPGGANYGYTFGSGTRLTVV.

The V call is TRBV5-1, the J call TRBJ2-7, with D tentatively TRBD2 (6 bases). V was clipped by 4 bases and J by 3 bases, with 17 bases between them. CDR1 and CDR2 (germline): SGHRS, YFSETQ. There are 15 residues in the CDR3. The CDR3 bases are TGCGCCAGCAGCCCCGGCGGGGTAGGTAACTACGAGCAGTACTTC. Encoded protein: CASSPGGVGNYEQYF.